This T cell receptor beta chain appears in the sequencing data of a study of identical twins. Study-level points and caveats: Invariant cells of the MAIT and iNKT types might have partly distorted the zero-insertion analyses. Twin sharing of out-of-frame TCR alpha was underestimated by models in monozygotic pairs.

This clonotype came up many times. What it recognizes is unknown. cDNA carried unique molecular identifiers, and a universal primer site was added by template switching. TCRdb re-derived calls from the 5' RACE reads in MiXCR, one entry per CDR3 protein. The data contain 450,000 to 650,000 distinct CDR3 sequences, roughly 15% of them singletons. The same specimen was also included in a second study, on yellow fever vaccine responses in identical twins.

Sequenced material: CD4+ T cells sorted from blood. This receptor was identified in a woman between 18 and 30 years old in good health.

The CDR3: CASSGIDEQFF. In DNA form, the CDR3 reads TGCGCCAGCAGCGGTATAGATGAGCAGTTCTTC. The chain is built from TRBV5-1 and TRBJ2-1; no reliable D call. Germline V lookup: CDR1 SGHRS, CDR2 YFSETQ. CDR3 length: 11 amino acids. V lost 4 bases and J lost 8, with 7 bases in between.